This entry lists 8 T cell receptor beta chains sequenced from one sample in a study of blood T cell repertoires in COVID-19. TCRdb keeps only in-frame clones here, not all; method: immunoSEQ multiplex PCR. Of 95,000 to 120,000 clones in the sample, under 85% were seen once. Material for sequencing was peripheral blood. The receptors here all came from a woman aged 70 to 79 with acute or convalescent COVID-19.

The chain uses TRBV6-6 and TRBJ1-4; D remains unclear. This CDR3 comprises 15 residues. CDR1 is MNHNY and CDR2 is SVGAGI in the germline V gene (reference sequence). V was cut by 5 bases and J by 2 bases, with 12 bases left in between. Here the CDR3 reads CASSPQSLTNEKLFF. In nucleotides, the CDR3 is TGTGCCAGCAGTCCACAGTCCCTGACTAATGAAAAACTGTTTTTT.

The CDR3 nucleotides are TGTGCCAGCAGCTTCCGACAGCGTTTGAGCACTGAAGCTTTCTTT. It encodes CASSFRQRLSTEAFF. The J gene is TRBJ1-1, the V gene TRBV7-9; possibly TRBD1 for D (5 bases). The germline V and J ends were trimmed by 3 bases and 4 bases, with 15 bases remaining between them. The germline CDR1 and CDR2 sequences are SEHNR and FQNEAQ (reference sequence). There are 15 residues in the CDR3.

The rearrangement joins TRBV7-3 to TRBJ1-2; 11 nucleotides agree with TRBD1. Trimming at V came to 5 bases and at J to 4 bases, leaving 3 bases not matched to a gene. This CDR3 contains 14 residues. Germline V gene sequence: CDR1 SGHTA, CDR2 FQGTGA. In DNA form, the CDR3 reads TGTGCCAGCAGCCCGGGGACAGGGGGCTATGGCTACACCTTC. Its translation: CASSPGTGGYGYTF. Supplemented by reference TRBV7-3 and TRBJ1-2, the full variable domain reads GAGVSQTPSNKVTEKGKYVELRCDPISGHTALYWYRQSLGQGPEFLIYFQGTGAADDSGLPNDRFFAVRPEGSVSTLKIQRTERGDSAVYLCASSPGTGGYGYTFGSGTRLTVV.

The chain links TRBV18 to TRBJ2-2; D call uncertain. V was shortened by 1 base and J by 7 bases, with 7 bases between the two germline ends. Germline V gene lookup returns CDR1 KGHSH and CDR2 LQKENI. The CDR3 totals 13 residues. DNA of the CDR3: TGTGCCAGCTCACCACTCGGTAGCGGGGAGCTGTTTTTT. Translating gives CASSPLGSGELFF.

This CDR3 reads CASSVGSTSGGNNEQFF. CDR3 nucleotide sequence: TGCGCCAGCAGCGTGGGTTCAACTAGCGGGGGAAACAATGAGCAGTTCTTC. This chain links TRBV5-1 with TRBJ2-1; 11 nucleotides line up with TRBD2. CDR3 length: 17 residues. V lost 4 bases to trimming and J lost 5 bases; unmatched junction nucleotides: 11. Germline-derived CDR1 and CDR2 are SGHRS and YFSETQ. The full variable domain, with the rest looked up from reference TRBV5-1 and TRBJ2-1, is KAGVTQTPRYLIKTRGQQVTLSCSPISGHRSVSWYQQTPGQGLQFLFEYFSETQRNKGNFPGRFSGRQFSNSRSEMNVSTLELGDSALYLCASSVGSTSGGNNEQFFGPGTRLTVL.

This clone was detected a few times. This chain uses TRBV28 with TRBJ1-1, with D perhaps TRBD1 (6 bases). The germline CDR1 and CDR2 sequences are MDHEN and SYDVKM. Trimming stripped 10 bases from V and 0 bases from J, with 18 bases between. This CDR3 contains 15 residues. The CDR3 coding sequence is TGTGCCACCATTATCTACAGGGTAATGAACACTGAAGCTTTCTTT. Amino acid sequence: CATIIYRVMNTEAFF.

This sequence joins TRBV2 and TRBJ1-1; 8 positions agree with TRBD1. V lost 7 bases to trimming and J lost 1 base; unmatched junction nucleotides: 5. CDR1 is SNHLY and CDR2 is FYNNEI in the germline V gene. This CDR3 comprises 14 residues. The CDR3 DNA reads as TGTGCCAGCACGAGAGGGACAGGGAACACTGAAGCTTTCTTT. The encoded protein is CASTRGTGNTEAFF.

The chain has TRBV29-1 and TRBJ1-2, with unresolved D. V lost 7 bases and J 7 bases, leaving 19 bases between the germline ends. The CDR3 length is 13 residues. CDR1 and CDR2 from the germline V gene are SQVTM and ANQGSEA. The CDR3 nucleotides read TGCAGCGGGGAGTTGATTTCTCCAAGTGGCTACACCTTC. Residues: CSGELISPSGYTF.